A selection of T cell receptor beta chains follows, all from one sample in a study of T cells in Graves' hyperthyroidism and ophthalmopathy. TCRdb analysed the multiplex PCR reads with MiXCR anew, one entry per CDR3 protein. The sample contains under 400,000 distinct CDR3 sequences, more than 11% of which appear only once. The material sequenced was blood. All receptors come from an older woman with Graves' hyperthyroidism. The CDR3 runs from the conserved cysteine through the conserved F or W. D genes are given only for firm matches. Rows give clone size only sometimes, using once, few, many, or a class for an expanded clone.

v_call: TRBV12-3/TRBV12-4
clone_size: many
j_call: TRBJ2-1
d_call: -
cdr3_aa: CASSPTRNINEQFF
cdr3_nt: TGTGCCAGCAGCCCCACTAGAAATATCAATGAGCAGTTCTTC

v_call: TRBV7-9
clone_size: many
j_call: TRBJ2-7
d_call: -
cdr3_aa: CASSSVGREYEQYF
cdr3_nt: TGTGCCAGCAGCTCCGTGGGCAGAGAGTACGAGCAGTACTTC

v_call: TRBV5-4
clone_size: many
j_call: TRBJ2-3
d_call: -
cdr3_aa: CASSPGGASTDTQYF
cdr3_nt: TGTGCCAGCAGCCCTGGCGGGGCTAGCACAGATACGCAGTATTTT

v_call: TRBV27
clone_size: many
j_call: TRBJ2-7
d_call: TRBD2
cdr3_aa: CASRGLASSYEQYF
cdr3_nt: TGTGCCAGCAGAGGACTAGCAAGCTCCTACGAGCAGTACTTC

v_call: TRBV3-1
clone_size: many
j_call: TRBJ1-2
d_call: TRBD1
cdr3_aa: CASSVGQNYGYTF
cdr3_nt: TGTGCCAGCAGCGTGGGACAGAACTATGGCTACACCTTC

v_call: TRBV4-1
clone_size: -
j_call: TRBJ2-2
d_call: -
cdr3_aa: CASSLDKHLWTGELFF
cdr3_nt: TGCGCCAGCAGCCTAGACAAACACCTATGGACCGGGGAGCTGTTTTTT

v_call: TRBV6-1
clone_size: many
j_call: TRBJ1-1
d_call: -
cdr3_aa: CASSPKTEAFF
cdr3_nt: TGTGCCAGCAGCCCAAAAACTGAAGCTTTCTTT

v_call: TRBV7-3
clone_size: once
j_call: TRBJ2-5
d_call: -
cdr3_aa: CASSRRQTETQYF
cdr3_nt: TGTGCCAGCAGCCGAAGGCAGACGGAGACCCAGTACTTC

v_call: TRBV30
clone_size: -
j_call: TRBJ1-4
d_call: -
cdr3_aa: CAWSPLAGSELFF
cdr3_nt: TGTGCCTGGAGTCCACTGGCGGGGTCGGAACTGTTTTTT

v_call: TRBV11-1
clone_size: many
j_call: TRBJ1-1
d_call: -
cdr3_aa: CASIAPGGSTEAFF
cdr3_nt: TGTGCCAGCATAGCCCCAGGAGGGTCCACTGAAGCTTTCTTT

v_call: TRBV3-1
clone_size: many
j_call: TRBJ2-5
d_call: TRBD2
cdr3_aa: CASSRLTSGKETQYF
cdr3_nt: TGTGCCAGCAGCCGCTTGACTAGCGGGAAGGAGACCCAGTACTTC

v_call: TRBV20-1
clone_size: -
j_call: TRBJ2-5
d_call: -
cdr3_aa: CSASGVNKETQYF
cdr3_nt: TGCAGTGCTAGTGGGGTTAACAAAGAGACCCAGTACTTC

v_call: TRBV20-1
clone_size: -
j_call: TRBJ2-3
d_call: TRBD1
cdr3_aa: CSARVPMGTGGTDTQYF
cdr3_nt: TGCAGTGCTAGAGTCCCGATGGGAACAGGGGGCACAGATACGCAGTATTTT

v_call: TRBV9
clone_size: -
j_call: TRBJ2-1
d_call: TRBD2
cdr3_aa: CASNGGRGNEQFF
cdr3_nt: TGTGCCAGCAATGGCGGGAGGGGCAATGAGCAGTTCTTC

v_call: TRBV5-1
clone_size: -
j_call: TRBJ2-7
d_call: -
cdr3_aa: CASSLASGVYEQYF
cdr3_nt: TGCGCCAGCAGCTTGGCCTCGGGGGTCTACGAGCAGTACTTC

v_call: TRBV19
clone_size: -
j_call: TRBJ1-2
d_call: TRBD1
cdr3_aa: CASTGTGGDGYTF
cdr3_nt: TGTGCCAGTACCGGGACAGGGGGCGATGGCTACACCTTC

v_call: TRBV4-1
clone_size: few
j_call: TRBJ1-4
d_call: -
cdr3_aa: CASSNPLDRSEKLFF
cdr3_nt: TGCGCCAGCAGCAACCCTCTGGACAGAAGTGAAAAACTGTTTTTT

v_call: TRBV3-1
clone_size: many
j_call: TRBJ1-5
d_call: -
cdr3_aa: CASSQDLAPNQPQHF
cdr3_nt: TGTGCCAGCAGCCAAGATTTGGCGCCTAATCAGCCCCAGCATTTT

v_call: TRBV20-1
clone_size: medium-sized
j_call: TRBJ2-7
d_call: TRBD1
cdr3_aa: CSAAGTGGRGDEQYF
cdr3_nt: TGCAGTGCAGCCGGGACAGGGGGCAGGGGTGACGAGCAGTACTTC

v_call: TRBV7-9
clone_size: many
j_call: TRBJ2-7
d_call: -
cdr3_aa: CASSLALAGSAEQYF
cdr3_nt: TGTGCCAGCAGCTTAGCTCTAGCAGGGTCGGCAGAGCAGTACTTC

v_call: TRBV19
clone_size: -
j_call: TRBJ2-1
d_call: TRBD1
cdr3_aa: CASTRGAGGASEQFF
cdr3_nt: TGTGCCAGTACCCGAGGGGCAGGGGGCGCTTCTGAGCAGTTCTTC

v_call: TRBV7-9
clone_size: -
j_call: TRBJ1-2
d_call: -
cdr3_aa: CASSPGSHGYGYTF
cdr3_nt: TGTGCCAGCAGCCCCGGGAGTCACGGTTATGGCTACACCTTC

v_call: TRBV11-1
clone_size: -
j_call: TRBJ2-1
d_call: -
cdr3_aa: CASSLPRPSYSYNEQFF
cdr3_nt: TGTGCCAGCAGTCTACCGCGGCCCTCATACTCCTACAATGAGCAGTTCTTC

v_call: TRBV7-2
clone_size: -
j_call: TRBJ2-7
d_call: -
cdr3_aa: CASSLDSWAAYEQYF
cdr3_nt: TGTGCCAGCAGCTTAGATAGCTGGGCGGCGTACGAGCAGTACTTC

v_call: TRBV10-3
clone_size: many
j_call: TRBJ2-7
d_call: TRBD1
cdr3_aa: CAIRGQGLSYEQYF
cdr3_nt: TGTGCCATCAGGGGACAGGGCCTCTCCTACGAGCAGTACTTC